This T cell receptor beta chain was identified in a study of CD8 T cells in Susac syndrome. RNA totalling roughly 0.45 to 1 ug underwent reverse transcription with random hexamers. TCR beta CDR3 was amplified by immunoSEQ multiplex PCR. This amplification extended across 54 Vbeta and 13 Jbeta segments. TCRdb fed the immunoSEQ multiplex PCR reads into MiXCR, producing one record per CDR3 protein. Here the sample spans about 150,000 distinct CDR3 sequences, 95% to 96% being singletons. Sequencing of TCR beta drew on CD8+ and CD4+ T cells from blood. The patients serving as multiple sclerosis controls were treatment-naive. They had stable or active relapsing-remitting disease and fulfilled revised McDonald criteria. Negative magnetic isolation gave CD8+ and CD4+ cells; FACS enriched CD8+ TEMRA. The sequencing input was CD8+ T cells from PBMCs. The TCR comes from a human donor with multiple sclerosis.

CDR3 nucleotides: TGTGCCAGCAGCTCAGTGGGGAGAAAGGAGAACACTGAAGCTTTCTTT. Translated, it gives CASSSVGRKENTEAFF. The chain joins TRBV2 to TRBJ1-1; D call uncertain. Germline lookup yields CDR1 SNHLY and CDR2 FYNNEI. The CDR3 is made up of 16 amino acids. The V end was cut by 6 bases, the J end by 1 base, with 18 bases between.